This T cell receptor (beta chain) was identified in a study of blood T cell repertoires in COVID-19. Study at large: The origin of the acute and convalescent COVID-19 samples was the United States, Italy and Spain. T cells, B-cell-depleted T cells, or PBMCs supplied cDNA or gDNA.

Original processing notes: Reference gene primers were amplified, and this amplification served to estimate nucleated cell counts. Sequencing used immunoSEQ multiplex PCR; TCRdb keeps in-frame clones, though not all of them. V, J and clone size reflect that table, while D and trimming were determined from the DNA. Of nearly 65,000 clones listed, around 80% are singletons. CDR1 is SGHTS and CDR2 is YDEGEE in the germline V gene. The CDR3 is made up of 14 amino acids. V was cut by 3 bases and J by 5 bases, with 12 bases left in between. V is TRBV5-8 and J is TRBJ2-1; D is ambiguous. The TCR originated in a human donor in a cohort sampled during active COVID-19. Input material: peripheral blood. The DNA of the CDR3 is TGTGCCAGCAGCTCCTCGGGTCTTCACAATGAGCAGTTCTTC. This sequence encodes CASSSSGLHNEQFF.